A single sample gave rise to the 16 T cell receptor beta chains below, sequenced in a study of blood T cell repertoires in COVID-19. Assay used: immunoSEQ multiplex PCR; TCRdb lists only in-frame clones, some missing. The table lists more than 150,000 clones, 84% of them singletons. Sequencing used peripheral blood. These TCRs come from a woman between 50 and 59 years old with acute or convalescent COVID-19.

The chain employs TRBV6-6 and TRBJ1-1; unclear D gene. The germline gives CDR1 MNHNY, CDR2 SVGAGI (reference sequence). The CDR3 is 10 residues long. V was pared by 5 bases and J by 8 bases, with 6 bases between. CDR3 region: CASSASEAFF. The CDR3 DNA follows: TGTGCCAGCAGTGCGAGCGAAGCTTTCTTT.

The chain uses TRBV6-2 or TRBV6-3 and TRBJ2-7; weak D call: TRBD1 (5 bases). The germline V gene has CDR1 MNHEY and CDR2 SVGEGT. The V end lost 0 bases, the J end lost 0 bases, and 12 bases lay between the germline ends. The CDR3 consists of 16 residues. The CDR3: CASSYSIKGPSYEQYF. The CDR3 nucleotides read TGTGCCAGCAGTTACTCGATAAAGGGGCCCTCCTACGAGCAGTACTTC.

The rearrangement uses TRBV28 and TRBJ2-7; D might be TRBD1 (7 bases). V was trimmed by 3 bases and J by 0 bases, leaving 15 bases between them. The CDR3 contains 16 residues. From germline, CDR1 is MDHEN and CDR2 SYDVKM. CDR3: CASSLSGGGGSYEQYF. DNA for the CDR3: TGTGCCAGCAGTTTGTCTGGAGGGGGCGGCTCCTACGAGCAGTACTTC.

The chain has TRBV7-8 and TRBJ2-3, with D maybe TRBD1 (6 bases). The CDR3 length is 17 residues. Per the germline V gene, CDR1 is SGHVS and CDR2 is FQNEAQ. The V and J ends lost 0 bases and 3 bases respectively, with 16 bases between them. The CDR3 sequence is CASSLANRAIWTDTQYF. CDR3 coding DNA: TGTGCCAGCAGCTTAGCGAACAGGGCGATTTGGACAGATACGCAGTATTTT.

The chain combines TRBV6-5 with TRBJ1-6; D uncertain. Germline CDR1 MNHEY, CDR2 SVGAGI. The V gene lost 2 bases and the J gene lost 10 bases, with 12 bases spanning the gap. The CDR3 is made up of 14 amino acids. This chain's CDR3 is CASSYKGGRSPLHF. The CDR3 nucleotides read TGTGCCAGCAGTTACAAAGGAGGGCGGTCACCCCTCCACTTT.

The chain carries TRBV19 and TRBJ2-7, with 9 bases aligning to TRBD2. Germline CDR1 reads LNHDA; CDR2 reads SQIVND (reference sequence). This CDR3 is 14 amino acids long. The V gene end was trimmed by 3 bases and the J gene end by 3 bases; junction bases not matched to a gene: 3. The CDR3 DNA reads TGTGCCAGTAGTATTAGCGGGAGCTTCTACGAGCAGTACTTC. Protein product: CASSISGSFYEQYF.

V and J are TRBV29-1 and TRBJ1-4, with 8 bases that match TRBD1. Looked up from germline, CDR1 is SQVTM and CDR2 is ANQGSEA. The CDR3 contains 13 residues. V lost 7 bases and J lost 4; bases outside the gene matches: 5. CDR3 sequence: CSGQGARNEKLFF. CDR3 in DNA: TGCAGCGGGCAGGGGGCACGTAATGAAAAACTGTTTTTT.

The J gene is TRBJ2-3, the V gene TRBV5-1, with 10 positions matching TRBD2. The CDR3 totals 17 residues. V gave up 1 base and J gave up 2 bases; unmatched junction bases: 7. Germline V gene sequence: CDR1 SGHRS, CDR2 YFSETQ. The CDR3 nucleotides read TGCGCCAGCAGCTTGCCTACCCTAGCGGGAGCCACAGATACGCAGTATTTT. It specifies CASSLPTLAGATDTQYF.

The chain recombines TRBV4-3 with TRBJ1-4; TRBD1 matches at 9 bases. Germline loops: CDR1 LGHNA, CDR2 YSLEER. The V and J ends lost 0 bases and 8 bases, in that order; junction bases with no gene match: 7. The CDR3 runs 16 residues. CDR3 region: CASSQEMTGGREKLFF. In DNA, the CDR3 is TGCGCCAGCAGCCAAGAAATGACAGGGGGAAGAGAAAAACTGTTTTTT.

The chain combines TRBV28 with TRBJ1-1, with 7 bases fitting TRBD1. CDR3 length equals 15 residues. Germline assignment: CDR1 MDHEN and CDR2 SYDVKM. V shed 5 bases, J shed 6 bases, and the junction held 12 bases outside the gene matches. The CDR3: CASSPGTDSMAEAFF. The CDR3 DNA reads TGTGCCAGCAGTCCCGGGACAGACTCGATGGCTGAAGCTTTCTTT.

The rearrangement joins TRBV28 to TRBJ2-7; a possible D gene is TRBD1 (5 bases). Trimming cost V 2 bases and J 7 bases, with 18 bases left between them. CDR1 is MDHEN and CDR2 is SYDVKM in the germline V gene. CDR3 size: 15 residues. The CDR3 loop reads CASSLGDSESWEQYF. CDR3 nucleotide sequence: TGTGCCAGCAGTTTAGGTGACAGCGAGTCGTGGGAGCAGTACTTC.

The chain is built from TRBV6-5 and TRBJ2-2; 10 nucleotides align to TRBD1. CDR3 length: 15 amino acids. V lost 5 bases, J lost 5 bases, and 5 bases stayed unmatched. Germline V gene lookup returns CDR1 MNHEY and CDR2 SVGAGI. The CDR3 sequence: CASSLDRGTTGELFF. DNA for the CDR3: TGTGCCAGCAGTCTGGACAGGGGGACTACCGGGGAGCTGTTTTTT.

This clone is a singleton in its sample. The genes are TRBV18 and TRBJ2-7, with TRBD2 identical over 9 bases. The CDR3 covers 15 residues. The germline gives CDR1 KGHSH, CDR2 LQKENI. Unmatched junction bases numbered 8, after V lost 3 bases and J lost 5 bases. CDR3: CASSPGSGSSHEQYF. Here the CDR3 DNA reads TGTGCCAGCTCACCGGGTAGCGGGAGTTCCCACGAGCAGTACTTC.

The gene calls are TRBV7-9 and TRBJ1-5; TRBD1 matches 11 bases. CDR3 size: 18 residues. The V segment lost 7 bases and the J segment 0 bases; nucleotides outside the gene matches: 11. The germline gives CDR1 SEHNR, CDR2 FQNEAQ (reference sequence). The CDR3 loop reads CASTYGQGARGSNQPQHF. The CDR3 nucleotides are TGTGCCAGCACCTACGGACAGGGGGCAAGGGGTAGCAATCAGCCCCAGCATTTT.

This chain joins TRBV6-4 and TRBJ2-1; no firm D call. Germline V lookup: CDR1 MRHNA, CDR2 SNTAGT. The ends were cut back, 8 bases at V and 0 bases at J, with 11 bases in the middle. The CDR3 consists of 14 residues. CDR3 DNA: TGTGCCAGCGCTGAAGTCAGCTCCTACAATGAGCAGTTCTTC. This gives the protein CASAEVSSYNEQFF.

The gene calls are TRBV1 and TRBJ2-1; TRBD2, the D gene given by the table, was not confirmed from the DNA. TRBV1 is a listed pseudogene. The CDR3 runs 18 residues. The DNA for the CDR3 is TGCACCAGCAGCCTCCTCTGGACTAGCGGGAGCCCCTACAATGAGCAGTTCTTC. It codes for CTSSLLWTSGSPYNEQFF.